This T cell receptor beta chain was observed in a study of cytomegalovirus exposure and HLA in healthy donors. Study-wide background: The 500 to 750 first-cohort repertoires and the 95 to 150 validation repertoires shared the same platform, a later analysis reported.

This CDR3 region has 18 residues. J lost 2 bases, V lost 5 bases, and 9 bases had no gene match. Germline V gives CDR1 SGHVS, CDR2 FQNEAQ. Libraries were prepared by immunoSEQ multiplex PCR; TCRdb keeps only in-frame clonotypes and omits some of them. The table includes about 130,000 clones, approximately 92% detected once. Study results and limitations: Generally TCR sequences proved uncommon, though certain public TCRs appeared in numerous donors. In vitro checks showed that a few CMV-associated chains really do target CMV antigens.

With regard to this clone: Its antigen is unknown.

Material: PBMCs. The chain employs TRBV7-8 and TRBJ2-3; 14 bases fit TRBD2. This receptor was taken from a young woman in good health and CMV-seropositive. CDR3 DNA: TGTGCCAGCAGCGGACGGACTAGCGGGGGGTTAGTCACAGATACGCAGTATTTT. Its translation is CASSGRTSGGLVTDTQYF.